This T cell receptor (beta chain) comes out of a study of blood T cell repertoires in COVID-19. This CDR3 contains 11 residues. Germline CDR1 is LGHDT and CDR2 is YNNKEL (reference sequence). Trimming removed 8 bases at V and 1 base at J, with 5 bases between. Profiled with immunoSEQ multiplex PCR; TCRdb holds only in-frame clones, not every one. This table holds 130,000 to 150,000 clones, 65% to 85% found once. The source material was PBMCs or T cells enriched from blood (not recorded which). The chain couples TRBV3-1 (or the pseudogene TRBV3-2) to TRBJ1-1, with no clear D. The source is a woman aged 45-59 years who had been exposed to COVID-19. For the CDR3, the DNA is TGTGCCAGCCGGGGGAACACTGAAGCTTTCTTT. Amino acid sequence: CASRGNTEAFF.